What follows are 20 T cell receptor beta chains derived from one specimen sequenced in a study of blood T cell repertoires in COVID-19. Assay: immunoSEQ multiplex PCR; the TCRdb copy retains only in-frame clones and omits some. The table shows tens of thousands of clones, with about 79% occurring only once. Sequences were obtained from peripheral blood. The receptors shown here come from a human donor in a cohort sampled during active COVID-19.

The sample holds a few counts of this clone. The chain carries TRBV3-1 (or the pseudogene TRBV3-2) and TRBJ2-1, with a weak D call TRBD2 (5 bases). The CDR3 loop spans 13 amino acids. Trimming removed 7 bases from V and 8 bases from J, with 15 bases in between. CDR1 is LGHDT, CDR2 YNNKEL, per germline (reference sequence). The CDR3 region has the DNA TGTGCCAGCACTCAAAACAGCGGCGATGAGCAGTTCTTC. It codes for CASTQNSGDEQFF.

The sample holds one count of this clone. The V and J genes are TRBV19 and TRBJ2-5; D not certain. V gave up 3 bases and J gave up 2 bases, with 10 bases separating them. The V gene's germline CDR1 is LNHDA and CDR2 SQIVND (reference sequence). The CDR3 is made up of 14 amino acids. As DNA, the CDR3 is TGTGCCAGTAGTATCTCACAGTCTCAAGAGACCCAGTACTTC. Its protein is CASSISQSQETQYF.

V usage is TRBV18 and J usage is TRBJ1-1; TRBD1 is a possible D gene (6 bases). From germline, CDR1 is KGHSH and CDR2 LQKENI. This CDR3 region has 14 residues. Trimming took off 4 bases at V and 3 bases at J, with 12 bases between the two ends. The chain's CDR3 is CASSRTARDTEAFF. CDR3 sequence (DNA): TGTGCCAGCTCACGGACAGCTCGGGACACTGAAGCTTTCTTT.

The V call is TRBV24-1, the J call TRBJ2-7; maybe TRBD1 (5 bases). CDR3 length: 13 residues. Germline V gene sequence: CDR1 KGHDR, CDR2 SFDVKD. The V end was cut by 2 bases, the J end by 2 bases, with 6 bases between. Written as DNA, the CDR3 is TGTGCCACCAGTGATTCGACAGCCTACGAGCAGTACTTC. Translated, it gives CATSDSTAYEQYF.

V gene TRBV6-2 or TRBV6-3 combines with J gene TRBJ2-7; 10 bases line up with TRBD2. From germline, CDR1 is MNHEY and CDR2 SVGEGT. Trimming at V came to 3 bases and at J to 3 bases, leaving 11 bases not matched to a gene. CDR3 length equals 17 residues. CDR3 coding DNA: TGTGCCAGCAGTTATTTTTGGCTAGCGGGAGTGCTCTACGAGCAGTACTTC. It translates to CASSYFWLAGVLYEQYF.

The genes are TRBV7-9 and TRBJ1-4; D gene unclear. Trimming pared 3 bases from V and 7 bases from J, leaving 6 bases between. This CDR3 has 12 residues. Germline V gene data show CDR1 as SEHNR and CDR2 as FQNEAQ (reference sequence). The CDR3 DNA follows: TGTGCCAGCAGCTTCGTTCGTGAAAAACTGTTTTTT. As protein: CASSFVREKLFF.

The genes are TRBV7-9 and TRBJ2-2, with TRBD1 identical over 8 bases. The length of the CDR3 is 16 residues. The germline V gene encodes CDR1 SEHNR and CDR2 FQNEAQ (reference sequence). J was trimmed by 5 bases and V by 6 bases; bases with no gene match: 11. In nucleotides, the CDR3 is TGTGCCAGCAGTTATCTTCGGACAGGGCCGACCGGGGAGCTGTTTTTT. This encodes CASSYLRTGPTGELFF.

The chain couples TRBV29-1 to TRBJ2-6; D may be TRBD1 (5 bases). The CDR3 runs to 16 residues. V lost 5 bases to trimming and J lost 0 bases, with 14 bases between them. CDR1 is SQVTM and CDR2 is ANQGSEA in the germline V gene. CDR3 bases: TGCAGCGTTCAAGGCAGGGCCGACTCTGGGGCCAACGTCCTGACTTTC. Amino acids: CSVQGRADSGANVLTF. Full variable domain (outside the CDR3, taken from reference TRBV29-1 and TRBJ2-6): SAVISQKPSRDICQRGTSLTIQCQVDSQVTMMFWYRQQPGQSLTLIATANQGSEATYESGFVIDKFPISRPNLTFSTLTVSNMSPEDSSIYLCSVQGRADSGANVLTFGAGSRLTVL.

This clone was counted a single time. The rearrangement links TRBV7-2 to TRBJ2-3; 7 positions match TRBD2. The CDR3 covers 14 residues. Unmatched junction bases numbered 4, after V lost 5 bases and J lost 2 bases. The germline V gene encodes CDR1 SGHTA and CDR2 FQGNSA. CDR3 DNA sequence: TGTGCCAGCAGCGAACTAGCGAACACAGATACGCAGTATTTT. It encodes CASSELANTDTQYF.

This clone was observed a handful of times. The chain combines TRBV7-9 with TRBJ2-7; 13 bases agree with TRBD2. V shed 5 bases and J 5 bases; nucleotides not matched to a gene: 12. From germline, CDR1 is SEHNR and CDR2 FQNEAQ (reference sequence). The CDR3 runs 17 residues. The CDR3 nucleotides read TGTGCCAGCAGCGACCGGACTAGCGGGAGTAATGGCGACGAGCAGTACTTC. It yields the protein CASSDRTSGSNGDEQYF. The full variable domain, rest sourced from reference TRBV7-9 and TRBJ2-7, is DTGVSQNPRHKITKRGQNVTFRCDPISEHNRLYWYRQTLGQGPEFLTYFQNEAQLEKSRLLSDRFSAERPKGSFSTLEIQRTEQGDSAMYLCASSDRTSGSNGDEQYFGPGTRLTVT.

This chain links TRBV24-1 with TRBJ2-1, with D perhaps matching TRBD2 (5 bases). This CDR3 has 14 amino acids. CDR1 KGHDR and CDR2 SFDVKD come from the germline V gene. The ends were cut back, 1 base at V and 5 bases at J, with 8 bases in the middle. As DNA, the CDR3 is TGTGCCACCAGTGATTTTTCCGGGAACAATGAGCAGTTCTTC. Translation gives CATSDFSGNNEQFF.

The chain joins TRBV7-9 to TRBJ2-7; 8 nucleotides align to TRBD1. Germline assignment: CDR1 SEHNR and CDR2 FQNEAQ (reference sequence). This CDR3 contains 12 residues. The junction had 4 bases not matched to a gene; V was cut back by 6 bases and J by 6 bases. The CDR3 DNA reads TGTGCCAGCAGTGGACAGGGAAGCGAGCAGTACTTC. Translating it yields CASSGQGSEQYF. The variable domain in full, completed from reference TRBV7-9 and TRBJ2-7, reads DTGVSQNPRHKITKRGQNVTFRCDPISEHNRLYWYRQTLGQGPEFLTYFQNEAQLEKSRLLSDRFSAERPKGSFSTLEIQRTEQGDSAMYLCASSGQGSEQYFGPGTRLTVT.

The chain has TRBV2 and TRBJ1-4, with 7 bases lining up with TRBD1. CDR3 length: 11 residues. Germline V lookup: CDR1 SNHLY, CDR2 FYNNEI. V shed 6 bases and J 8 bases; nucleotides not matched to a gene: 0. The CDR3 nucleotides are TGTGCCAGCAGGGACAGGGAAAAACTGTTTTTT. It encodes CASRDREKLFF.

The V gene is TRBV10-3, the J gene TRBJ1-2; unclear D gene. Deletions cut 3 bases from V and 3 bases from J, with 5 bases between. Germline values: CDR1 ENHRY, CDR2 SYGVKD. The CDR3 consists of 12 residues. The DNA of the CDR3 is TGTGCCATCAGTGACCAGGACTATGGCTACACCTTC. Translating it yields CAISDQDYGYTF.

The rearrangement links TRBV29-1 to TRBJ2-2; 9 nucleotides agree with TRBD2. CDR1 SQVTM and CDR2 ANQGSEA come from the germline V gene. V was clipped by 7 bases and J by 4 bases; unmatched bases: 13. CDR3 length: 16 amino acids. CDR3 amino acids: CSAFESGTSSTGELFF. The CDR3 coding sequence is TGCAGCGCCTTTGAGTCCGGGACTAGCAGCACCGGGGAGCTGTTTTTT.

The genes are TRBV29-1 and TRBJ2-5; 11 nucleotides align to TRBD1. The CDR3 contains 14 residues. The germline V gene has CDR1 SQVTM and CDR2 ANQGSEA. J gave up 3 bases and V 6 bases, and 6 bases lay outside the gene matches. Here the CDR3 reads CSVAGTGGEETQYF. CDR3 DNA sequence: TGCAGCGTAGCCGGGACAGGGGGGGAAGAGACCCAGTACTTC.

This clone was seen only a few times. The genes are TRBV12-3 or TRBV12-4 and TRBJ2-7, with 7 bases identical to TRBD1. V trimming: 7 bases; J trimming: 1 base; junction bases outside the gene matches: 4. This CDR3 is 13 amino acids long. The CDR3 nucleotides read TGTGCCAGCACCAGGGGACAGTCCTACGAGCAGTACTTC. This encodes CASTRGQSYEQYF.

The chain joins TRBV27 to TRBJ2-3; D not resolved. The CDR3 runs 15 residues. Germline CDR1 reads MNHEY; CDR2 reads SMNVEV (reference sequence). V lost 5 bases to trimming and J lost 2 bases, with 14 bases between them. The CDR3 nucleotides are TGTGCCAGCAGTCCCTACCCCGACTCCACAGATACGCAGTATTTT. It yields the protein CASSPYPDSTDTQYF.

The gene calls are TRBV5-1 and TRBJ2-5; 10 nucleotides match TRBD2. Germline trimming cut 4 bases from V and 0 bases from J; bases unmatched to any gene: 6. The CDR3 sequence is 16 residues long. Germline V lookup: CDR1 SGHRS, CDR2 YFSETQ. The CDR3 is CASSPGLAANQETQYF. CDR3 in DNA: TGCGCCAGCAGCCCCGGACTAGCGGCCAACCAAGAGACCCAGTACTTC.

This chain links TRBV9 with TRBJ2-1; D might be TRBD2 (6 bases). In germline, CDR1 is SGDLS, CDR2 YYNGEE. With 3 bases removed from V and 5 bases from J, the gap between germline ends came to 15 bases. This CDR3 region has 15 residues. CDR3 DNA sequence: TGTGCCAGCAGCGAGCCCCGGGAGAGCAACAATGAGCAGTTCTTC. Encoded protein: CASSEPRESNNEQFF.